The T cell receptor (beta chain) under discussion was sequenced for a study of blood T cells in healthy people across ages. Study findings and constraints: Any conclusive comparison of naive versus antigen-experienced cells was prevented by using unsorted PBMCs. Per million T cells, TCR beta diversity dropped roughly linearly as age increased.

PBMCs were isolated at a quantity of at least 6 million per sample. The authors ran a second PCR of 7 to 11 cycles using a sample-barcoded 5' primer and a J-beta primer mix. With 12 random nucleotides, a template-switch adaptor tagged each individual cDNA molecule. One entry per CDR3 protein results from TCRdb running MiXCR on the 5' RACE reads. The sample contains hundreds of thousands of distinct CDR3 sequences, 45% to 70% of which appear only once. CDR3 length: 15 residues. V was pared by 1 base and J by 0 bases, with 9 bases between. The germline V gene has CDR1 SGHTA and CDR2 FQGNSA. A word on this clonotype: Its antigen remains unknown.

Sequencing was done on a sample of blood. J is TRBJ1-2 and V is TRBV7-2; D gene ambiguous. This TCR was recovered from a man aged 35-49 years in good health. CDR3 region: CASSLDPVANYGYTF. The CDR3 bases are TGTGCCAGCAGCTTAGATCCGGTAGCTAACTATGGCTACACCTTC.